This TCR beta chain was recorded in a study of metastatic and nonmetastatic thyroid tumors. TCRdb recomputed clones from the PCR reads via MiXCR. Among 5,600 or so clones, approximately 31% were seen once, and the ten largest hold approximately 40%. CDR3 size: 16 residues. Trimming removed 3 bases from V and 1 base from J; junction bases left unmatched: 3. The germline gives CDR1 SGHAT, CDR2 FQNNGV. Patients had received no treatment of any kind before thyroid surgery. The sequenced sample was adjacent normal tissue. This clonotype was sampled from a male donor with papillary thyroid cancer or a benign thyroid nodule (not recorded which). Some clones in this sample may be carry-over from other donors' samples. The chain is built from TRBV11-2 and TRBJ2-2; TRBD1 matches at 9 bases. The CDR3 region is CASSLGGQGNTGELFF. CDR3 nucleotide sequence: TGTGCCAGCAGCTTGGGGGGACAGGGGAACACCGGGGAGCTGTTTTTT.